This TCR beta chain was profiled in a study of T cell responses to AZD1222 COVID-19 vaccine (dated by TCRdb to the early 2020s). Concerning the study at large: A total of 230 to 250 trial participants underwent TCR sequencing, of whom about 210 had received two doses of AZD1222 and around 25 had received two doses of the MenACWY control vaccine. Trial participants were enrolled by age into subgroups of 18-55, 56-69 and 70-plus years, and around 140, 26 and 57 TCR-sequenced participants, respectively, were included in these subgroups.

The CDR3 regions of human TCRbeta chains were analyzed by immunosequencing. In the paper's pipeline: TCRs in the repertoires were matched against a reference library of SARS-CoV-2-specific TCRs that had been generated with the MIRA antigen-specificity platform. Breadth meant the fraction of unique TCRs that were SARS-CoV-2-associated, whereas depth meant the fraction of total T cells that were SARS-CoV-2-associated. Each spike-specific TCR was assigned to its reactive spike region and to a CD4 or CD8 class using the MIRA data. Log10-transformed breadth and depth values were compared by one-way ANOVA with Sidak's multiple comparisons tests. TCRdb provides this immuneACCESS table in a form limited to in-frame rearrangements. Some clones are lacking; in checked studies, under half of them reflect an unresolved V gene, and why the rest are absent is not known. That table gives V, J and clone size, and the DNA gave D and trimming. The sample has 65,000 to 85,000 clones on record, approximately 80% of them singletons. Over 12% of the sample belongs to the ten largest clones.

Overall results and qualifications from the work: Nearly half of unique spike-specific TCRs reportedly recognized epitopes outside regions mutated in the B.1.351 and B.1.1.7 variants. Conclusions about previously exposed vaccinees are limited because only six or seven AZD1222 recipients were SARS-CoV-2 seropositive at baseline. Because no day 14 peak-response samples were available, repertoires were characterized only after the peak T cell response. The whole spike protein was spanned by vaccine-associated CD4 TCRs, and dominant responses were seen in regions 160-218 and 743-854. A significant rise in spike-specific TCR breadth and depth was observed after two AZD1222 doses relative to day 0 and relative to MenACWY recipients. Participants were mostly white British, with more females than males. The authors suggested clonal diversity may have been underestimated. In the small 56-69-year group, the increase in depth fell short of significance, most likely because of low power.

Concerning this clone: Its binding antigen is unknown. No qualities accompany the bases; no much larger clone lies one base away.

The germline V end is reduced by 4 bases and the J end by 4 bases; junction bases left unmatched: 6. According to the germline V gene (reference sequence), CDR1 reads SEHNR and CDR2 reads FQNEAQ. There are 14 amino acids in the CDR3, from cysteine to phenylalanine inclusive. The entry retains the CDR3 DNA only, 42 bases that are in frame from base 1. The time point label of this sample denotes: about 28 days (+/-7) after the second vaccine dose. AZD1222 recipients whose second dose came at about 4 weeks and those whose second dose came at about 12 weeks were combined into one group, since spike-specific TCR depth and breadth did not differ between the two schedules. Vaccinee samples were obtained from the UK trials COV001 and COV002, which included a single-blind randomized controlled phase 2/3 trial of AZD1222 (ChAdOx1 nCoV-19) in healthy adults. For TCRbeta chain sequencing, PBMC samples were collected from trial participants at day 0 and at day 28 after the second dose.

This receptor was obtained from an adult who received the AZD1222 COVID-19 vaccine. Specimen: peripheral blood, collected 28 days after the second AZD1222 dose. The sequence joins TRBV7-9 to TRBJ2-5; TRBD1 matches 7 bases in the middle. The bases are TGTGCCAGCAGCTCGGGACAGAATCGAGAGACCCAGTACTTC. It is translated as CASSSGQNRETQYF. The entire variable domain, with the stretches around the CDR3 drawn from the reference TRBV7-9 and TRBJ2-5 proteins, is DTGVSQNPRHKITKRGQNVTFRCDPISEHNRLYWYRQTLGQGPEFLTYFQNEAQLEKSRLLSDRFSAERPKGSFSTLEIQRTEQGDSAMYLCASSSGQNRETQYFGPGTRLLVL.